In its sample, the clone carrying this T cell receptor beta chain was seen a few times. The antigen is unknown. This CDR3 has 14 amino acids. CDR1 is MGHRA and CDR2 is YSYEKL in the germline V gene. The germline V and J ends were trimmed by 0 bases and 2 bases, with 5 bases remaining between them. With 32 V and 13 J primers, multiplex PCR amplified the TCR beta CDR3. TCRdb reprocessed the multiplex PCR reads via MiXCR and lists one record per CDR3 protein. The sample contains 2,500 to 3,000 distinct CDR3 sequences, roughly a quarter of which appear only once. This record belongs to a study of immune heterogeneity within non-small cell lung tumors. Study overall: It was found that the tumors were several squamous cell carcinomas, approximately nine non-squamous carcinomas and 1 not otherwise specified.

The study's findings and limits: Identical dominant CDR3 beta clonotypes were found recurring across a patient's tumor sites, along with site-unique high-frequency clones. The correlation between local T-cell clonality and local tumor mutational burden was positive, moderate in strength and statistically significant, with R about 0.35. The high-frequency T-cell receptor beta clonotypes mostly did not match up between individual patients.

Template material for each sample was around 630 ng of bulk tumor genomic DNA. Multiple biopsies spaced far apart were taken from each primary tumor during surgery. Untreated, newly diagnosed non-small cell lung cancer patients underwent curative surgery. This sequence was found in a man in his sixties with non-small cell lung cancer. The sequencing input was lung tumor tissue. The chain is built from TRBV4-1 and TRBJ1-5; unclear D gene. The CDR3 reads CASSQEGGNQPQHF. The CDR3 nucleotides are TGCGCCAGCAGCCAAGAAGGTGGCAATCAGCCCCAGCATTTT.